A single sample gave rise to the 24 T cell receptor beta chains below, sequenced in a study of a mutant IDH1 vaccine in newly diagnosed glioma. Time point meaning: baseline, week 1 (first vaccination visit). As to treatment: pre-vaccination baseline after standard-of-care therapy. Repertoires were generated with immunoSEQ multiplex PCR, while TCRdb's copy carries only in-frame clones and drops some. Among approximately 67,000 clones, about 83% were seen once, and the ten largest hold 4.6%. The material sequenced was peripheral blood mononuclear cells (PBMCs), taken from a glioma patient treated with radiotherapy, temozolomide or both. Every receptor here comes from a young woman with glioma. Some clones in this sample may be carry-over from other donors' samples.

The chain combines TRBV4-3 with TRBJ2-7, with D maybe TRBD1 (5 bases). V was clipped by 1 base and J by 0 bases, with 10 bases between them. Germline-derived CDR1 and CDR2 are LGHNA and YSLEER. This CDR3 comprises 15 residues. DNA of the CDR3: TGCGCCAGCAGCCAAGGGCAGGGCGACTCCTACGAGCAGTACTTC. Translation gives CASSQGQGDSYEQYF.

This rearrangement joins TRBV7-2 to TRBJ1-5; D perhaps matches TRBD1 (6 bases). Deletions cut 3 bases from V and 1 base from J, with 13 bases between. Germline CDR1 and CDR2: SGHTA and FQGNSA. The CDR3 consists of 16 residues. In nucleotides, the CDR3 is TGTGCCAGCAGCTTGGCCTTTGACAGGAGCAATCAGCCCCAGCATTTT. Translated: CASSLAFDRSNQPQHF.

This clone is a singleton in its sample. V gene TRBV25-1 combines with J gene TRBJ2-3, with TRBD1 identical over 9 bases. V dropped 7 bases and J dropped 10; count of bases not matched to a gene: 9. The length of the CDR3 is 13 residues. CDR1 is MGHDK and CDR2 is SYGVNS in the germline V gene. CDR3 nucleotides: TGTGCCAGCACTGGGACAGGGTTAGTGTCGCAGTATTTT. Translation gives CASTGTGLVSQYF.

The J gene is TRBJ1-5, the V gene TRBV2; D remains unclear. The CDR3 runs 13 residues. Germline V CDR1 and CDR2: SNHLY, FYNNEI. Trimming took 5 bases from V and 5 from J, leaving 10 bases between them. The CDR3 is CASSLRPDQPQHF. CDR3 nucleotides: TGTGCCAGCAGTCTTAGGCCTGATCAGCCCCAGCATTTT. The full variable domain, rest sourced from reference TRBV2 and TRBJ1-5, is EPEVTQTPSHQVTQMGQEVILRCVPISNHLYFYWYRQILGQKVEFLVSFYNNEISEKSEIFDDQFSVERPDGSNFTLKIRSTKLEDSAMYFCASSLRPDQPQHFGDGTRLSIL.

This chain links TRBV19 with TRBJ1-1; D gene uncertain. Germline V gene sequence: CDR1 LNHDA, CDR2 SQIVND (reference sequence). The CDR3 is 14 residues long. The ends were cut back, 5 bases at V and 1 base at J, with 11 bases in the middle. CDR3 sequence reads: CASSPRTENTEAFF. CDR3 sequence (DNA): TGTGCCAGTAGTCCCCGGACCGAGAACACTGAAGCTTTCTTT. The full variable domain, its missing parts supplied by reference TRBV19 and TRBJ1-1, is DGGITQSPKYLFRKEGQNVTLSCEQNLNHDAMYWYRQDPGQGLRLIYYSQIVNDFQKGDIAEGYSVSREKKESFPLTVTSAQKNPTAFYLCASSPRTENTEAFFGQGTRLTVV.

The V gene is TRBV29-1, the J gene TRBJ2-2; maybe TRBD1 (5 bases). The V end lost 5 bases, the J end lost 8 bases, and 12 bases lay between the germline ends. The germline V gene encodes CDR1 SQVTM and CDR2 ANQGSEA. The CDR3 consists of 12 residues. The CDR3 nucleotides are TGCAGCGTTCAACATAAGGGGGGGGAGCTGTTTTTT. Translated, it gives CSVQHKGGELFF.

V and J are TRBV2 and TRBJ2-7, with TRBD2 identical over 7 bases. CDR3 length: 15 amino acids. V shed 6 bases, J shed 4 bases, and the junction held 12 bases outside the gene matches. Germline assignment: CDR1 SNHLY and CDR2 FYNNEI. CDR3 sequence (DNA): TGTGCCAGCAGAAACCCGAGGACTAGGGGTTACGAGCAGTACTTC. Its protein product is CASRNPRTRGYEQYF. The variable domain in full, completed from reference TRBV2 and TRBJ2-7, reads EPEVTQTPSHQVTQMGQEVILRCVPISNHLYFYWYRQILGQKVEFLVSFYNNEISEKSEIFDDQFSVERPDGSNFTLKIRSTKLEDSAMYFCASRNPRTRGYEQYFGPGTRLTVT.

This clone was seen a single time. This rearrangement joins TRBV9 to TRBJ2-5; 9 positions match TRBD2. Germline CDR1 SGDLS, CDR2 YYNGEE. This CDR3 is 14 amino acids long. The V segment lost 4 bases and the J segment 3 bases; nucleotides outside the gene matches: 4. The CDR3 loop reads CASSSSGAEETQYF. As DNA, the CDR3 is TGTGCCAGCAGCTCTAGCGGGGCGGAAGAGACCCAGTACTTC.

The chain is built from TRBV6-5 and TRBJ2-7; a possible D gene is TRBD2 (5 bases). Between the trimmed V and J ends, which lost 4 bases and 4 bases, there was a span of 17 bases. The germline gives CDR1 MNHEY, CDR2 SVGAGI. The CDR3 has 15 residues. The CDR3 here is CASSSPSIARYEQYF. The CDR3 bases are TGTGCCAGCAGTTCCCCCAGCATAGCGCGATACGAGCAGTACTTC.

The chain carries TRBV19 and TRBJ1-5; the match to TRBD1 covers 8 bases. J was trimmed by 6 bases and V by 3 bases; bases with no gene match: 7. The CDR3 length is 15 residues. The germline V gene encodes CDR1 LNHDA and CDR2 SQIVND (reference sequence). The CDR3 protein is CASSMSSGGSQPQHF. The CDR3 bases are TGTGCCAGTAGTATGTCCTCAGGGGGCTCTCAGCCCCAGCATTTT. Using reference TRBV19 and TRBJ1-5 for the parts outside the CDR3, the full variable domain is DGGITQSPKYLFRKEGQNVTLSCEQNLNHDAMYWYRQDPGQGLRLIYYSQIVNDFQKGDIAEGYSVSREKKESFPLTVTSAQKNPTAFYLCASSMSSGGSQPQHFGDGTRLSIL.

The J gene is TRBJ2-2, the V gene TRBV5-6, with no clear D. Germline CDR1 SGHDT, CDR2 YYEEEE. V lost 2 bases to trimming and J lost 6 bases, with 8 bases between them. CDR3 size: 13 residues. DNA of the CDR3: TGTGCCAGCAGCTTATATGGGGCCGGGGAGCTGTTTTTT. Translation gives CASSLYGAGELFF.

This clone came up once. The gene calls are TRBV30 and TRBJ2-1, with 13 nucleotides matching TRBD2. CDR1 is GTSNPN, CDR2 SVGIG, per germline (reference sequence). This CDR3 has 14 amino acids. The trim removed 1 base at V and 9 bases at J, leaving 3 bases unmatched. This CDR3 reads CAWSGTSGSGEQFF. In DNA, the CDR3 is TGTGCCTGGAGTGGGACTAGCGGGAGTGGTGAGCAGTTCTTC.

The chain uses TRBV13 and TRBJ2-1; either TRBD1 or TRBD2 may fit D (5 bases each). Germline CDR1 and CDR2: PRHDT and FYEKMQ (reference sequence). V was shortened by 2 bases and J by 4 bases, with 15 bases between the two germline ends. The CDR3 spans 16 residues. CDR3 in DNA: TGTGCCAGCAGCTTAACCTCCGGGACGGGGTACAATGAGCAGTTCTTC. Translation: CASSLTSGTGYNEQFF. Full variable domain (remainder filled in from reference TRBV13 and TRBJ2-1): AAGVIQSPRHLIKEKRETATLKCYPIPRHDTVYWYQQGPGQDPQFLISFYEKMQSDKGSIPDRFSAQQFSDYHSELNMSSLELGDSALYFCASSLTSGTGYNEQFFGPGTRLTVL.

The CDR3 reads CASSYEIRNTEAFF. CDR3 nucleotides: TGTGCCAGCAGCTATGAAATCAGGAACACTGAAGCTTTCTTT. The genes are TRBV5-4 and TRBJ1-1; D not certain. The CDR3 is made up of 14 amino acids. CDR1 is SGHNT, CDR2 YYREEE, per germline (reference sequence). The V and J ends lost 3 bases and 1 base respectively, with 10 bases between them.

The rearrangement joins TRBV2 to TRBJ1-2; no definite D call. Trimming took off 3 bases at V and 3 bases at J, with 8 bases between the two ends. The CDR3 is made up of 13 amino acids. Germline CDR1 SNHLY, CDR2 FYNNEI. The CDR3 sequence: CASSEAKDYGYTF. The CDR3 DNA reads TGTGCCAGCAGTGAGGCCAAGGACTATGGCTACACCTTC.

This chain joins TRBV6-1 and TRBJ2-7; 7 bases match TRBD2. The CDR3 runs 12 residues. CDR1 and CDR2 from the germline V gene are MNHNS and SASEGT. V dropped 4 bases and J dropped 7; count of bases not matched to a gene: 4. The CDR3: CASSGLAREQYF. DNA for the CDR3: TGTGCCAGCAGTGGACTAGCCCGTGAGCAGTACTTC.

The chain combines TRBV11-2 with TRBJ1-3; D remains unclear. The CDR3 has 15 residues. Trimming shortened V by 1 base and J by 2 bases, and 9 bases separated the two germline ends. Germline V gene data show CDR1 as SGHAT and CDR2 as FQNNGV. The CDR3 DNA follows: TGTGCCAGCAGCTTAGGAAGGGTTGCTGGAAACACCATATATTTT. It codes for CASSLGRVAGNTIYF.

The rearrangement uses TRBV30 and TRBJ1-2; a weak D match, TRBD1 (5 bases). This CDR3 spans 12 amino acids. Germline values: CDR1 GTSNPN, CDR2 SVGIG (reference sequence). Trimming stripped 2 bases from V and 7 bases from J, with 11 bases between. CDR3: CAWSSGGGGYTF. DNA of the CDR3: TGTGCCTGGAGTTCCGGGGGGGGTGGCTACACCTTC.

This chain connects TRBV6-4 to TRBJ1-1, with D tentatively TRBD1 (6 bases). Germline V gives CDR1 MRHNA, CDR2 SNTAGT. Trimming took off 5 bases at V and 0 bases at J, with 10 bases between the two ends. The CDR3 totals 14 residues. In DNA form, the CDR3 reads TGTGCCAGCAGTCGGGACACTATGAACACTGAAGCTTTCTTT. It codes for CASSRDTMNTEAFF.

CDR3 nucleotides: TGTGCCAAATCGACAGACACCGGGGAGCTGTTTTTT. It translates to CAKSTDTGELFF. The rearrangement joins TRBV30 to TRBJ2-2, with D possibly being TRBD1 (5 bases). The germline V gene has CDR1 GTSNPN and CDR2 SVGIG (reference sequence). The V gene lost 8 bases and the J gene lost 3 bases, with 10 bases spanning the gap. The CDR3 sequence is 12 residues long.

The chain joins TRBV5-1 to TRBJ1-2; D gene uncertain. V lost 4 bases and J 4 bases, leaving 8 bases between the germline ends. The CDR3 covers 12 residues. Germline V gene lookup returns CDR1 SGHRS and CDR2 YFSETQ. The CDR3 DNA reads TGCGCCAGCAGCCCCGATCGCTATGGCTACACCTTC. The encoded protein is CASSPDRYGYTF.

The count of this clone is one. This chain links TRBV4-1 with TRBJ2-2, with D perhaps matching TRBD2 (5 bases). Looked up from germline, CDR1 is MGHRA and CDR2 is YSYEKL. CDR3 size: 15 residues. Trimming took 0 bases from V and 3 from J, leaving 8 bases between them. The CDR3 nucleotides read TGCGCCAGCAGCCAAGATTCGAGGGACACCGGGGAGCTGTTTTTT. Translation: CASSQDSRDTGELFF.

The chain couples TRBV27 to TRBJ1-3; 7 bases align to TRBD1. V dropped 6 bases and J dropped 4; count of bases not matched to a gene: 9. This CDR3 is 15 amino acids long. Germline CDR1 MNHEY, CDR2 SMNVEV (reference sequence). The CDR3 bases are TGTGCCAGCAGGCGCTCGACAGGGCCGGGAAACACCATATATTTT. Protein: CASRRSTGPGNTIYF.

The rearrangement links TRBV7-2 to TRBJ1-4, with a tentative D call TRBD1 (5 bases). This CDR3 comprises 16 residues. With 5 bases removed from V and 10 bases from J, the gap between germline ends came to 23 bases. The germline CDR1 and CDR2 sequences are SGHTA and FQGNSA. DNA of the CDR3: TGTGCCAGCAGCCAACCGACAGCCCAGGCAATAGGAAAACTGTTTTTT. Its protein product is CASSQPTAQAIGKLFF. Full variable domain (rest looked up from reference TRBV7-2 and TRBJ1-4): GAGVSQSPSNKVTEKGKDVELRCDPISGHTALYWYRQSLGQGLEFLIYFQGNSAPDKSGLPSDRFSAERTGGSVSTLTIQRTQQEDSAVYLCASSQPTAQAIGKLFFGSGTQLSVL.